The entry below gives a single TCR beta chain sequence along with its context. Relative to the germline gene, one junction end is altered; a read error may explain this. Germline CDR1 reads KGHSH; CDR2 reads LQKENI. CDR3 length equals 20 residues. The PCR contained 60 Vbeta and 13 Jbeta primers. Produced via immunoSEQ multiplex PCR; TCRdb's table is partial and in-frame only. The sample has roughly 100,000 clones; over 80% are singletons. These data belong to a study of cytomegalovirus exposure and HLA in healthy donors. Sequenced material: PBMCs. The chain links TRBV18 to TRBJ1-5; the D is unclear. The origin of this receptor is a man aged 40-50 years in good health and CMV-seronegative. The CDR3, as DNA: TGTGCCAACTCACCACCGTTTTTTGTAGCTCGCGCAGATAGCAATCAGCCCCAGCATTTT. Encoded protein: CANSPPFFVARADSNQPQHF. Combining the CDR3 with reference TRBV18 and TRBJ1-5 gives the whole variable domain NAGVMQNPRHLVRRRGQEARLRCSPMKGHSHVYWYRQLPEEGLKFMVYLQKENIIDESGMPKERFSAEFPKEGPSILRIQQVVRGDSAAYFCANSPPFFVARADSNQPQHFGDGTRLSIL.